The 23 T cell receptor beta chains below come from one sample, sequenced in a study of pediatric ulcerative colitis. One to two pinch biopsies were taken from the rectum during colonoscopy. Using immunoSEQ multiplex PCR, the repertoire was profiled, and TCRdb retains in-frame clones only, with some absent. The sample records roughly 9,900 clones, 75% to 85% being singletons. Material for sequencing was gut tissue. These TCRs come from a girl aged 10-17 years who was a control in a study of pediatric ulcerative colitis.

The chain has TRBV7-8 and TRBJ1-4, with TRBD1 as a possible D gene (5 bases). Trimming removed 3 bases at V and 8 bases at J, with 10 bases between. Germline V gene data show CDR1 as SGHVS and CDR2 as FQNEAQ. The CDR3 runs to 13 residues. CDR3 in amino acids: CASSLGTTEKLFF. In DNA form, the CDR3 reads TGTGCCAGCAGCTTGGGGACTACGGAAAAACTGTTTTTT.

The V gene is TRBV29-1, the J gene TRBJ2-7; the match to TRBD2 covers 11 bases. Germline V CDR1 and CDR2: SQVTM, ANQGSEA. V dropped 6 bases and J dropped 2; count of bases not matched to a gene: 6. This CDR3 is built from 14 residues. CDR3 residues: CSVAGTSGTYEQYF. The DNA for the CDR3 is TGCAGCGTCGCCGGGACTAGCGGTACCTACGAGCAGTACTTC.

Only a few counts were recorded for this clone. The J gene is TRBJ1-5, the V gene TRBV10-3, with 7 bases lining up with TRBD1. Trimming at V came to 5 bases and at J to 0 bases, leaving 4 bases not matched to a gene. The germline V gene encodes CDR1 ENHRY and CDR2 SYGVKD. The CDR3 covers 15 residues. The chain's CDR3 is CAISSTGDSNQPQHF. In DNA, the CDR3 is TGTGCCATCAGTTCAACAGGGGATAGCAATCAGCCCCAGCATTTT.

This clone was found once. J is TRBJ2-1 and V is TRBV15; perhaps TRBD2 as D (6 bases). V lost 0 bases, J lost 2 bases, and 8 bases lay in between. In germline, CDR1 is LNHNV, CDR2 YYDKDF (reference sequence). The CDR3 spans 15 residues. The CDR3 nucleotides read TGTGCCACCAGCAGAGACGGGGGAACCTACAATGAGCAGTTCTTC. This codes for CATSRDGGTYNEQFF.

V is TRBV10-3 and J is TRBJ1-6, with D unresolved. Deletions cut 3 bases from V and 7 bases from J, with 4 bases between. This CDR3 is 12 amino acids long. CDR1 is ENHRY and CDR2 is SYGVKD in the germline V gene. The CDR3 loop is CAISDRNSPLHF. CDR3 nucleotide sequence: TGTGCCATCAGTGACAGAAATTCACCCCTCCACTTT.

The gene calls are TRBV19 and TRBJ2-7; a weak D match, TRBD2 (5 bases). The germline gives CDR1 LNHDA, CDR2 SQIVND (reference sequence). The length of the CDR3 is 13 residues. V was pared by 5 bases and J by 0 bases, with 8 bases between. This CDR3 is CASSSRDSYEQYF. CDR3 nucleotide sequence: TGTGCCAGTAGTTCCCGGGACTCCTACGAGCAGTACTTC.

In regard to this clone: Other DNA sequences in this sample translate to the same CDR3. V gene TRBV4-2 combines with J gene TRBJ2-7; possibly TRBD2 for D (5 bases). Germline V CDR1 and CDR2: LGHNA, YNFKEQ. The CDR3 loop spans 13 amino acids. Deletions cut 1 base from V and 4 bases from J, with 8 bases between. The CDR3 DNA reads as TGTGCCAGCAGCCAAGGCGGGTTGTACGAGCAGTACTTC. Translated, it gives CASSQGGLYEQYF.

V is TRBV13 and J is TRBJ2-3; TRBD2 might be the D (6 bases). CDR1 is PRHDT, CDR2 FYEKMQ, per germline (reference sequence). Trimming removed 7 bases from V and 3 bases from J, with 17 bases in between. This CDR3 region has 15 residues. The CDR3 DNA sequence: TGTGCCAGCACTTTTGGGGGGAGTGTGACAGATACGCAGTATTTT. Protein product: CASTFGGSVTDTQYF.

This clone was picked up a small number of times. The chain has TRBV11-2 and TRBJ2-7; TRBD1 might be the D (5 bases). The CDR3 length is 16 residues. Germline values: CDR1 SGHAT, CDR2 FQNNGV. V was shortened by 3 bases and J by 3 bases, with 18 bases between the two germline ends. CDR3 sequence (DNA): TGTGCCAGCAGCTTGGGGCTTGGCGGTTTGGTCTACGAGCAGTACTTC. This codes for CASSLGLGGLVYEQYF.

This sequence joins TRBV11-3 and TRBJ2-2; no reliable D call. The germline V gene has CDR1 SGHNT and CDR2 YENEEA. V shed 3 bases and J shed 7 bases, with 9 bases lying between them. This CDR3 is 13 amino acids long. The CDR3 bases are TGTGCCAGCAGCTTTACACGCGGCGGGGAGCTGTTTTTT. It is translated as CASSFTRGGELFF.

The gene calls are TRBV5-6 and TRBJ2-1, with 9 nucleotides matching TRBD2. Germline CDR1 reads SGHDT; CDR2 reads YYEEEE. V gave up 1 base and J gave up 6 bases; unmatched junction bases: 5. The CDR3 consists of 15 residues. CDR3: CASSLSLAGPNEQFF. In DNA form, the CDR3 reads TGTGCCAGCAGCTTGAGTCTAGCGGGACCCAATGAGCAGTTCTTC.

This chain uses TRBV7-2 with TRBJ2-5; D not resolved. V lost 3 bases and J lost 1, with 6 bases in between. This CDR3 comprises 13 residues. Germline CDR1 reads SGHTA; CDR2 reads FQGNSA. The CDR3: CASSLAFQETQYF. As DNA, the CDR3 is TGTGCCAGCAGCTTGGCCTTCCAAGAGACCCAGTACTTC.

The chain carries TRBV6-4 and TRBJ2-2; D possibly corresponds to TRBD2 (6 bases). Trimming took off 7 bases at V and 4 bases at J, with 13 bases between the two ends. There are 14 residues in the CDR3. Germline values: CDR1 MRHNA, CDR2 SNTAGT. The CDR3 DNA is TGTGCCAGCACACCTGAAGCGGGCACCGGGGAGCTGTTTTTT. Its translation is CASTPEAGTGELFF.

This clone was seen once. The chain carries TRBV19 and TRBJ2-1; TRBD2 aligns across 8 bases. CDR3 length equals 16 residues. Germline V gene sequence: CDR1 LNHDA, CDR2 SQIVND (reference sequence). V dropped 4 bases and J dropped 0; count of bases not matched to a gene: 5. The CDR3 coding sequence is TGTGCCAGTAGTAGAAAACTAGCGGCCTCCTACAATGAGCAGTTCTTC. The encoded protein is CASSRKLAASYNEQFF.

The chain uses TRBV6-4 and TRBJ1-2; 8 positions agree with TRBD1. CDR1 is MRHNA, CDR2 SNTAGT, per germline. CDR3 length: 14 residues. V shed 6 bases, J shed 1 base, and the junction held 4 bases outside the gene matches. CDR3 bases: TGTGCCAGCAGGACAGGGGCCTTTAACTATGGCTACACCTTC. Its protein is CASRTGAFNYGYTF.

This clone was picked up a small number of times. The chain uses TRBV6-6 and TRBJ1-1; the D gene is possibly TRBD1 (6 bases). V lost 5 bases and J 1 base, leaving 14 bases between the germline ends. CDR3 length: 15 residues. From germline, CDR1 is MNHNY and CDR2 SVGAGI (reference sequence). The CDR3 region is CASSPLTGRNTEAFF. The CDR3 bases are TGTGCCAGCAGTCCACTCACAGGGCGGAACACTGAAGCTTTCTTT.

The genes are TRBV9 and TRBJ1-2; D might be TRBD1 (5 bases). The germline gives CDR1 SGDLS, CDR2 YYNGEE. The CDR3 has 14 amino acids. The V end was cut by 3 bases, the J end by 2 bases, with 11 bases between. The CDR3 DNA sequence: TGTGCCAGCAGCGAAAGCAGGGAAAACTATGGCTACACCTTC. This encodes CASSESRENYGYTF.

V gene TRBV10-3 combines with J gene TRBJ2-7; the D is unclear. CDR3 size: 13 residues. Germline V gives CDR1 ENHRY, CDR2 SYGVKD. Trimming removed 1 base from V and 5 bases from J, with 9 bases in between. CDR3 in DNA: TGTGCCATCAGTGAGTTGACTCTAAACGAGCAGTACTTC. Translated, it gives CAISELTLNEQYF.

V is TRBV5-5 and J is TRBJ1-1, with TRBD1 matching over 9 bases. Germline V gene lookup returns CDR1 SGHKS and CDR2 YYEKEE (reference sequence). With V trimmed by 6 bases and J by 4 bases, 10 bases remained unmatched. The CDR3 is 15 amino acids. The CDR3 spells CASNLQQGAATEAFF. DNA of the CDR3: TGTGCCAGCAACCTACAACAGGGGGCGGCCACTGAAGCTTTCTTT. The full variable domain, in which reference TRBV5-5 and TRBJ1-1 provide the parts outside the CDR3, is DAGVTQSPTHLIKTRGQQVTLRCSPISGHKSVSWYQQVLGQGPQFIFQYYEKEERGRGNFPDRFSARQFPNYSSELNVNALLLGDSALYLCASNLQQGAATEAFFGQGTRLTVV.

The rearrangement uses TRBV6-1 and TRBJ2-7, with 10 bases that match TRBD2. The CDR3 has 16 amino acids. Germline lookup yields CDR1 MNHNS and CDR2 SASEGT. V shed 4 bases and J 2 bases; nucleotides not matched to a gene: 8. CDR3 sequence (DNA): TGTGCCAGCAGTGCGGCCCTAGCGGGAGAAACCTACGAGCAGTACTTC. This sequence encodes CASSAALAGETYEQYF.

This rearrangement joins TRBV19 to TRBJ2-7; no definite D call. The CDR3 extends over 12 amino acids. Germline loops: CDR1 LNHDA, CDR2 SQIVND (reference sequence). V lost 9 bases, J lost 7 bases, and 16 bases lay in between. CDR3 loop: CASSTFPMEQYF. CDR3 in DNA: TGTGCCAGCTCGACATTCCCAATGGAGCAGTACTTC.

The chain employs TRBV28 and TRBJ2-7; D gene unclear. Trimming shortened V by 6 bases and J by 5 bases, and 5 bases separated the two germline ends. This CDR3 is built from 10 residues. Germline CDR1 is MDHEN and CDR2 is SYDVKM. CDR3 nucleotides: TGTGCCAGCAGGAACCACGAGCAGTACTTC. As protein: CASRNHEQYF.

The chain couples TRBV15 to TRBJ1-5; D remains unclear. V was trimmed by 0 bases and J by 3 bases, leaving 6 bases between them. Germline V gene sequence: CDR1 LNHNV, CDR2 YYDKDF (reference sequence). CDR3 size: 14 residues. The CDR3 DNA is TGTGCCACCAGCAGAGATTATAACAATCAGCCCCAGCATTTT. This codes for CATSRDYNNQPQHF.